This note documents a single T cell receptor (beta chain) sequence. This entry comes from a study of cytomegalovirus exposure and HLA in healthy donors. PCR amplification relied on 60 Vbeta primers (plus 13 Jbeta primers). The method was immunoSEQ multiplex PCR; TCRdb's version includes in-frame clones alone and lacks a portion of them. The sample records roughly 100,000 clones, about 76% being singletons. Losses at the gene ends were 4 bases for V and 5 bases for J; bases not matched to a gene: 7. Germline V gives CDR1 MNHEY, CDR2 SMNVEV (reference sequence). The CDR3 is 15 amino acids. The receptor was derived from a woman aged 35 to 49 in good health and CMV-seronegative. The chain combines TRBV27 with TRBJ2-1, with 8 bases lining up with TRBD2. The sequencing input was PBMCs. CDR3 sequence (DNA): TGTGCCAGCAGTTCATTAGCGGGGCCAGACAATGAGCAGTTCTTC. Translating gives CASSSLAGPDNEQFF.